A single sample is the source of the 24 T cell receptor beta chains below, sequenced in a study of molecular identifiers for immune sequencing clone quantification. MiXCR, applied by TCRdb to the PCR reads, yields one record per CDR3 protein. The sample carries 400,000 to 600,000 distinct CDR3 sequences, 20% to 25% recorded once. Sequenced sample: naive CD8+ T cells from blood, with Jurkat cell RNA spiked in. Subset indicated: FACS-sorted CD8+CD4-CCR7+CD45RA+ naive T cells. The receptors originated from a human donor in good health. Some libraries in this study had Jurkat cell RNA spiked in.

About this clonotype: A read error may produce the germline difference seen at one junction end. This sequence joins TRBV30 and TRBJ2-7; 8 positions agree with TRBD1. The CDR3 loop spans 12 amino acids. Germline lookup yields CDR1 GTSNPN and CDR2 SVGIG (reference sequence). The CDR3 nucleotides are TGTGCCCGGAGTGCTACAGGGGGCGAGCAGTACTTC. This encodes CARSATGGEQYF.

This clonotype has a handful of counts. The rearrangement uses TRBV7-7 and TRBJ2-5, with D perhaps matching TRBD1 (5 bases). Looked up from germline, CDR1 is SSHAT and CDR2 is FNYEAQ (reference sequence). The CDR3 is 14 amino acids. With 10 bases removed from V and 4 bases from J, the gap between germline ends came to 19 bases. The CDR3 DNA sequence: TGTGCCATTCCGGGCAGGGATACTCGAGAGACCCAGTACTTC. It is translated as CAIPGRDTRETQYF.

CDR3 DNA: TGTGCCAGCAGTGAACTTGGGACTATGGGTGAGACCCAGTACTTC. Translation: CASSELGTMGETQYF. The genes are TRBV2 and TRBJ2-5; 7 nucleotides align to TRBD2. The J segment lost 5 bases and the V segment lost 2 bases, leaving 8 bases of the junction unmatched. Per germline, CDR1 SNHLY and CDR2 FYNNEI. The CDR3 runs 15 residues.

Comment on this clonotype: This sequence may be a read error, since a much larger clone differs from it by one base. The gene calls are TRBV6-5 and TRBJ2-7; D is perhaps TRBD1 or TRBD2 (5 bases each). The CDR3 has 13 residues. Trimming took 7 bases from V and 7 from J, leaving 17 bases between them. From germline, CDR1 is MNHEY and CDR2 SVGAGI. The CDR3 here is CASNPGTSVEQYF. The CDR3 DNA follows: TGTGCCAGCAACCCTGGGACGTCGGTAGAGCAGTACTTC.

Concerning this clonotype: Possible read error: a much larger clone is one base away. The chain carries TRBV4-2 and TRBJ2-7; D is undetermined. Trimming shortened V by 4 bases and J by 0 bases, and 16 bases separated the two germline ends. The CDR3 has 16 residues. CDR1 is LGHNA and CDR2 is YNFKEQ in the germline V gene. CDR3 loop: CASSPEIDLASYEQYF. CDR3 sequence (DNA): TGTGCCAGCAGCCCCGAGATAGATCTCGCCTCCTACGAGCAGTACTTC.

This clonotype has only a few counts. The rearrangement joins TRBV28 to TRBJ2-1; D is unresolved. V was trimmed by 5 bases and J by 3 bases, leaving 11 bases between them. Germline assignment: CDR1 MDHEN and CDR2 SYDVKM. The CDR3 loop spans 14 amino acids. The CDR3 reads CASSDPRLYNEQFF. DNA for the CDR3: TGTGCCAGCAGTGATCCGCGCCTCTACAATGAGCAGTTCTTC.

Remarks on this clonotype: Germline is not matched at one junction end, which may reflect a read error. The rearrangement uses TRBV12-3 or TRBV12-4 and TRBJ2-1, with a tentative D call TRBD2 (5 bases). This CDR3 has 17 amino acids. CDR3 in amino acids: CASSSLEDRFSYNEQFF. The CDR3 nucleotides are TGTGCCAGCAGTTCATTGGAGGACCGATTTTCCTACAATGAGCAGTTCTTT.

This clonotype showed up just a few times. The chain carries TRBV4-3 and TRBJ1-5; D remains unclear. The germline V and J ends were trimmed by 0 bases and 9 bases, with 15 bases remaining between them. This CDR3 spans 15 amino acids. Germline lookup yields CDR1 LGHNA and CDR2 YSLEER. The CDR3 nucleotides are TGCGCCAGCAGCCAAGAGGTTTCCGGGTTAGGGCCCCAGCATTTT. Amino acid sequence: CASSQEVSGLGPQHF.

Many counts were recorded for this clonotype. V is TRBV12-3 or TRBV12-4 and J is TRBJ2-7; D uncertain. The CDR3 totals 16 residues. Trimming stripped 6 bases from V and 3 bases from J, with 21 bases between. CDR3 sequence: CASSQVSGPGYYEQYF. The CDR3 bases are TGTGCCAGCAGCCAAGTCTCGGGCCCAGGCTACTACGAGCAGTACTTC.

This clonotype occurred many times. The chain uses TRBV6-5 and TRBJ2-7; the D call may be TRBD1 or TRBD2 (5 bases each). V lost 5 bases and J 2 bases, leaving 19 bases between the germline ends. The CDR3 has 16 amino acids. Per the germline V gene, CDR1 is MNHEY and CDR2 is SVGAGI. The CDR3: CASSISGPYVTYEQYF. CDR3 nucleotide sequence: TGTGCCAGCAGTATTTCGGGACCATACGTCACCTACGAGCAGTACTTC.

In this sample, this clonotype turned up many times. The genes are TRBV4-3 and TRBJ1-2, with D possibly matching TRBD1 (6 bases). The CDR3 totals 16 residues. V shed 0 bases and J shed 2 bases, with 13 bases lying between them. In germline, CDR1 is LGHNA, CDR2 YSLEER. CDR3 sequence (DNA): TGCGCCAGCAGCCAAGATAGCGGACAGTCGAACTATGGCTACACCTTC. It codes for CASSQDSGQSNYGYTF.

This clonotype appeared many times. The chain carries TRBV29-1 and TRBJ2-3, with D unresolved. Per germline, CDR1 SQVTM and CDR2 ANQGSEA. The CDR3 has 15 amino acids. Trimming left V 1 base short and J 4 bases short, with 15 bases between. The CDR3 is CSVEGTVPSADTQYF. CDR3 DNA: TGCAGCGTTGAAGGGACGGTCCCAAGCGCAGATACGCAGTATTTT.

The V and J genes are TRBV12-3 or TRBV12-4 and TRBJ2-3, with 7 bases matching TRBD2. This CDR3 has 16 residues. Trimming cost V 3 bases and J 4 bases; bases outside gene matches: 10. CDR3 sequence: CASSFWAGVYADTQYF. DNA for the CDR3: TGTGCCAGCAGTTTTTGGGCGGGGGTTTACGCAGATACGCAGTATTTT.

This clonotype has a count of ten or more. Germline and junction disagree at one end, which may indicate a read error. The J gene is TRBJ2-3, the V gene TRBV7-8, with D hard to call. CDR3 size: 14 residues. Germline CDR1 reads SGHVS; CDR2 reads FQNEAQ. CDR3 in amino acids: CANSPSFSTDTQYF. The CDR3 coding sequence is TGTGCCAACAGCCCAAGCTTTAGCACAGATACGCAGTATTTT.

In its sample, this clonotype was seen many times. V usage is TRBV7-2 and J usage is TRBJ2-3; weak D call: TRBD2 (5 bases). The germline V gene encodes CDR1 SGHTA and CDR2 FQGNSA. V was trimmed by 6 bases and J by 2 bases, leaving 12 bases between them. This CDR3 is 14 amino acids long. The chain's CDR3 is CASRQRYPTDTQYF. Written as DNA, the CDR3 is TGTGCCAGCAGACAGCGGTACCCCACAGATACGCAGTATTTT.

As concerns this clonotype: Just one base apart from a much larger clone, this may be a read error. The chain combines TRBV29-1 with TRBJ2-2; D is possibly TRBD1 or TRBD2 (6 bases each). CDR3 length equals 13 residues. Germline CDR1 is SQVTM and CDR2 is ANQGSEA. CDR3 sequence: CSAEGGGIGELFF. CDR3 coding DNA: TGCAGCGCTGAAGGGGGAGGAATCGGGGAGCTGTTTTTT.

The CDR3 DNA reads as TGTGCCAGCAGCCAAGAGCCGTATAGCGATACTAGCACAGATACGCAGTATTTT. Translated: CASSQEPYSDTSTDTQYF. The chain combines TRBV3-1 with TRBJ2-3, with a possible D match to TRBD2 (5 bases). The CDR3 has 18 residues. Germline CDR1 and CDR2: LGHDT and YNNKEL (reference sequence). V dropped 0 bases and J dropped 0 bases, with 16 bases sitting between them.

The rearrangement joins TRBV19 to TRBJ2-2; D remains unclear. The V gene's germline CDR1 is LNHDA and CDR2 SQIVND (reference sequence). The CDR3 contains 16 residues. Trimming stripped 3 bases from V and 6 bases from J, with 17 bases between. The CDR3 reads CASSISGRMPSGELFF. In DNA form, the CDR3 reads TGTGCCAGTAGTATTTCGGGCCGTATGCCATCCGGGGAGCTGTTTTTT.

The rearrangement joins TRBV7-2 to TRBJ2-1, with TRBD2 matching 10 bases. Germline V gives CDR1 SGHTA, CDR2 FQGNSA. The CDR3 covers 18 residues. Germline trimming cut 2 bases from V and 0 bases from J; bases unmatched to any gene: 7. As DNA, the CDR3 is TGTGCCAGCAGCTTATCACTAGCGGGGCATAGCTCCTACAATGAGCAGTTCTTC. Translation: CASSLSLAGHSSYNEQFF.

This clonotype was recorded many times. V gene TRBV7-6 combines with J gene TRBJ2-3; 7 bases fit TRBD1. Looked up from germline, CDR1 is SGHVS and CDR2 is FNYEAQ. The CDR3 sequence is 17 residues long. Trimming took 4 bases from V and 5 from J; bases not matched to a gene: 15. The CDR3 sequence is CASSSRWAGGNIDTQYF. The DNA of the CDR3 is TGTGCCAGCAGCTCGCGTTGGGCAGGGGGTAATATAGATACGCAGTATTTT.

A note on this clonotype: A much larger clonotype is one base distant, so this may be a read error. The chain has TRBV27 and TRBJ2-3, with 7 bases that match TRBD2. CDR1 and CDR2 (germline): MNHEY, SMNVEV (reference sequence). Trimming removed 6 bases from V and 6 bases from J; junction bases left unmatched: 12. CDR3 length equals 15 residues. This CDR3 is CASSSGLVGPDTQYF. CDR3 in DNA: TGTGCCAGCAGCTCAGGACTAGTGGGACCCGATACGCAGTATTTT.

The chain is built from TRBV27 and TRBJ2-1; 7 nucleotides line up with TRBD2. Trimming at V came to 4 bases and at J to 0 bases, leaving 3 bases not matched to a gene. Germline lookup yields CDR1 MNHEY and CDR2 SMNVEV (reference sequence). The CDR3 is 15 residues long. CDR3 residues: CASSWRGSSYNEQFF. For the CDR3, the DNA is TGTGCCAGCAGTTGGCGGGGGAGCTCCTACAATGAGCAGTTCTTC.

This clonotype was picked up one time. A much larger clone differs from this one at a single base, so this may be a read error. The V gene is TRBV11-2, the J gene TRBJ2-3; the match to TRBD2 covers 15 bases. V shed 4 bases and J 1 base; nucleotides not matched to a gene: 0. CDR1 SGHAT and CDR2 FQNNGV come from the germline V gene. The CDR3 loop spans 16 amino acids. The CDR3 loop reads CASSWTSGGGTDTQYF. The DNA of the CDR3 is TGTGCCAGCAGCTGGACTAGCGGGGGGGGCACAGATACGCAGTATTTT.

The chain employs TRBV10-3 and TRBJ1-5, with D possibly being TRBD1 (5 bases). The ends were cut back, 6 bases at V and 5 bases at J, with 17 bases in the middle. The germline V gene has CDR1 ENHRY and CDR2 SYGVKD. The CDR3 has 15 amino acids. CDR3 sequence reads: CAISSGTGWDQPQHF. The CDR3 DNA reads TGTGCCATCAGCTCCGGGACCGGATGGGATCAGCCCCAGCATTTT.